The 19 T cell receptor beta chains below come from one sample, sequenced in a study of blood T cell repertoires in COVID-19. The data were produced by immunoSEQ multiplex PCR, yet TCRdb's version contains in-frame clones alone and is incomplete. The repertoire holds about 210,000 clones, 80% to 90% seen once, with 7.6% in the top ten. Specimen: peripheral blood. These receptor sequences come from a woman aged 45-60 years with active or convalescent COVID-19.

This rearrangement joins TRBV19 to TRBJ2-1, with TRBD2 matching over 13 bases. Germline V lookup: CDR1 LNHDA, CDR2 SQIVND (reference sequence). The CDR3 spans 17 residues. V shed 5 bases, J shed 2 bases, and the junction held 6 bases outside the gene matches. The CDR3: CASSPGTSGGAYNEQFF. The DNA for the CDR3 is TGTGCCAGTAGTCCAGGCACTAGCGGGGGGGCCTACAATGAGCAGTTCTTC.

The V call is TRBV7-9, the J call TRBJ1-1; the D gene is possibly TRBD1 (5 bases). V was clipped by 1 base and J by 11 bases, with 14 bases between them. The CDR3 extends over 13 amino acids. Germline CDR1 and CDR2: SEHNR and FQNEAQ (reference sequence). Here the CDR3 reads CASSLGGGGQAFF. The CDR3 nucleotides are TGTGCCAGCAGCTTAGGGGGCGGAGGGCAGGCTTTCTTT.

The gene calls are TRBV4-1 and TRBJ1-5, with D possibly matching TRBD1 (6 bases). CDR1 and CDR2 from the germline V gene are MGHRA and YSYEKL. Trimming took 0 bases from V and 2 from J, leaving 8 bases between them. The CDR3 extends over 15 amino acids. The CDR3 DNA follows: TGCGCCAGCAGCCAAGAAACAGGGCGCAATCAGCCCCAGCATTTT. Its translation: CASSQETGRNQPQHF.

The chain has TRBV29-1 and TRBJ2-1; 10 bases line up with TRBD2. This CDR3 has 15 residues. Germline V gene sequence: CDR1 SQVTM, CDR2 ANQGSEA. V shed 1 base and J 7 bases; nucleotides not matched to a gene: 7. CDR3 residues: CSVEGLAGVGNEQFF. CDR3 bases: TGCAGCGTTGAAGGGCTAGCGGGAGTTGGAAATGAGCAGTTCTTC.

The J gene is TRBJ1-1, the V gene TRBV7-7, with 9 bases fitting TRBD1. CDR1 SSHAT and CDR2 FNYEAQ come from the germline V gene (reference sequence). V was clipped by 5 bases and J by 5 bases; unmatched bases: 3. The CDR3 is 13 residues long. Written as DNA, the CDR3 is TGTGCCAGCAGCCGCGACAGGGGGACTGAAGCTTTCTTT. Encoded protein: CASSRDRGTEAFF.

The chain links TRBV4-2 to TRBJ1-2; TRBD1 might be the D (6 bases). V shed 0 bases and J shed 8 bases, with 22 bases lying between them. Germline CDR1 and CDR2: LGHNA and YNFKEQ. The CDR3 totals 17 residues. The CDR3 sequence: CASSQESTQGALGGYTF. The CDR3 nucleotides are TGTGCCAGCAGCCAAGAATCGACACAGGGAGCTTTGGGCGGCTACACCTTC.

The chain joins TRBV5-4 to TRBJ2-7; perhaps TRBD2 as D (6 bases). This CDR3 comprises 14 residues. The germline V gene has CDR1 SGHNT and CDR2 YYREEE (reference sequence). Trimming stripped 0 bases from V and 0 bases from J, with 7 bases between. DNA of the CDR3: TGTGCCAGCAGCTTGGCCGGGAGCTCCTACGAGCAGTACTTC. Encoded protein: CASSLAGSSYEQYF.

The chain combines TRBV18 with TRBJ1-1; 8 positions agree with TRBD1. This CDR3 comprises 12 residues. V was clipped by 6 bases and J by 10 bases; unmatched bases: 7. The germline V gene has CDR1 KGHSH and CDR2 LQKENI. CDR3 nucleotide sequence: TGTGCCAGCTCCCCTGGACAGGGAAGAGCTTTCTTT. This translates into CASSPGQGRAFF.

The rearrangement links TRBV28 to TRBJ1-6; D gene uncertain. Germline values: CDR1 MDHEN, CDR2 SYDVKM. V was clipped by 3 bases and J by 6 bases, with 12 bases between them. The CDR3 has 15 amino acids. In DNA form, the CDR3 reads TGTGCCAGCAGTTTCGCTCAGGCAGCTAATTCACCCCTCCACTTT. It is translated as CASSFAQAANSPLHF.

The genes are TRBV10-1 and TRBJ1-1; 9 bases map to TRBD1. Trimming removed 4 bases from V and 4 bases from J; junction bases left unmatched: 4. This CDR3 spans 14 amino acids. Germline CDR1 and CDR2: WNHNN and SYGVQD (reference sequence). The CDR3 sequence: CASSAGTGSTEAFF. CDR3 nucleotides: TGCGCCAGCAGTGCCGGGACAGGGAGCACTGAAGCTTTCTTT.

V usage is TRBV4-1 and J usage is TRBJ2-7; D call uncertain. V lost 1 base and J 7 bases, leaving 11 bases between the germline ends. CDR1 and CDR2 from the germline V gene are MGHRA and YSYEKL. The CDR3 loop spans 13 amino acids. The CDR3 DNA sequence: TGCGCCAGCAGCCAAGTTCTTCTTTTAGAGCAGTACTTC. This translates into CASSQVLLLEQYF.

The chain combines TRBV6-5 with TRBJ1-1, with unresolved D. There are 13 residues in the CDR3. CDR1 is MNHEY and CDR2 is SVGAGI in the germline V gene. V lost 9 bases, J lost 0 bases, and 11 bases lay in between. CDR3 residues: CASRFSMNTEAFF. The DNA for the CDR3 is TGTGCCAGTCGGTTTTCCATGAACACTGAAGCTTTCTTT.

The V call is TRBV10-2, the J call TRBJ2-3; D is undetermined. V lost 2 bases, J lost 1 base, and 4 bases lay in between. The V gene's germline CDR1 is WSHSY and CDR2 SAAADI. The length of the CDR3 is 13 residues. Written as DNA, the CDR3 is TGCGCCAGCAGTGAGCAGGGCACAGATACGCAGTATTTT. It yields the protein CASSEQGTDTQYF.

V is TRBV19 and J is TRBJ2-3; TRBD2 agrees at 9 bases. This CDR3 spans 13 amino acids. V lost 6 bases to trimming and J lost 10 bases; unmatched junction nucleotides: 8. Germline V CDR1 and CDR2: LNHDA, SQIVND (reference sequence). The CDR3 sequence is CASSESGGRAQYF. The CDR3 region has the DNA TGTGCCAGTAGCGAAAGCGGGGGGAGGGCGCAGTATTTT. The full variable domain, with the rest looked up from reference TRBV19 and TRBJ2-3, is DGGITQSPKYLFRKEGQNVTLSCEQNLNHDAMYWYRQDPGQGLRLIYYSQIVNDFQKGDIAEGYSVSREKKESFPLTVTSAQKNPTAFYLCASSESGGRAQYFGPGTRLTVL.

The CDR3 spells CASSQRPGQHGYTF. The CDR3 region has the DNA TGTGCCAGCAGCCAGCGCCCGGGACAGCACGGCTACACCTTC. The chain employs TRBV3-1 (or the pseudogene TRBV3-2) and TRBJ1-2, with 7 bases fitting TRBD1. This CDR3 spans 14 amino acids. J was trimmed by 8 bases and V by 3 bases; bases with no gene match: 9. The germline gives CDR1 LGHDT, CDR2 YNNKEL (reference sequence).

There are a few counts of this clone. V usage is TRBV7-6 and J usage is TRBJ1-4; TRBD1 is a possible D gene (5 bases). The germline V gene has CDR1 SGHVS and CDR2 FNYEAQ. The CDR3 runs 16 residues. V was trimmed by 0 bases and J by 2 bases, leaving 10 bases between them. The CDR3 here is CASSLASAGTNEKLFF. CDR3 coding DNA: TGTGCCAGCAGCTTAGCGAGTGCAGGGACTAATGAAAAACTGTTTTTT.

This chain joins TRBV3-1 (or the pseudogene TRBV3-2) and TRBJ2-3; no firm D call. CDR1 is LGHDT and CDR2 is YNNKEL in the germline V gene (reference sequence). Trimming removed 2 bases from V and 1 base from J, with 7 bases in between. The CDR3 loop spans 14 amino acids. CDR3 region: CASSQTVGTDTQYF. CDR3 sequence (DNA): TGTGCCAGCAGCCAAACGGTAGGCACAGATACGCAGTATTTT.

The chain links TRBV27 to TRBJ1-2, with D perhaps TRBD1 (6 bases). The CDR3 covers 12 residues. V was pared by 7 bases and J by 7 bases, with 13 bases between. Germline values: CDR1 MNHEY, CDR2 SMNVEV (reference sequence). Here the CDR3 reads CASNATGPGYTF. DNA of the CDR3: TGTGCCAGCAACGCGACAGGACCTGGCTACACCTTC.

The chain employs TRBV4-1 and TRBJ2-3; a possible D gene is TRBD2 (5 bases). The V gene lost 0 bases and the J gene lost 4 bases, with 14 bases spanning the gap. Germline V lookup: CDR1 MGHRA, CDR2 YSYEKL. The CDR3 consists of 16 residues. DNA for the CDR3: TGCGCCAGCAGCCAAGATAATCGGGGATCATCAGATACGCAGTATTTT. It specifies CASSQDNRGSSDTQYF.